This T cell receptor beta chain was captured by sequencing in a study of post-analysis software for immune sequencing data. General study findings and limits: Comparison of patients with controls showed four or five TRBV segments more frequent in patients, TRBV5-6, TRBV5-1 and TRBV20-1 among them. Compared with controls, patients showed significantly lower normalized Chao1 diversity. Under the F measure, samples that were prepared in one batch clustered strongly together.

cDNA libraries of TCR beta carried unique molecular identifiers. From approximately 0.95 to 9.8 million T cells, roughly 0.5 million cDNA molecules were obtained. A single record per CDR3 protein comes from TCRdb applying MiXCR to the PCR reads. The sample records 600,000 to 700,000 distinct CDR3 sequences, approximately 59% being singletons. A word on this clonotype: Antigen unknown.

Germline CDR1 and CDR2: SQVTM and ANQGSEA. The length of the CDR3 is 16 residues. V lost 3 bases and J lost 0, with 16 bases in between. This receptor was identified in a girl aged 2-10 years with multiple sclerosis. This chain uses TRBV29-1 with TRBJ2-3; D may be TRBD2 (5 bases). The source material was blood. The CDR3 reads CSVEGERYGSTDTQYF. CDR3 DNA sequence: TGCAGCGTTGAGGGAGAACGTTACGGCAGCACAGATACGCAGTATTTT.